This TCR beta chain was captured in a study of shared clonotypes between healthy human individuals. The study's findings and limits: Non-shared clonotypes were found to have lower generation probabilities than the clonotypes that were shared by all four of the sorted-subset donors. The naive CD4 repertoires of several donors were compared, and around 4.9% of clonotypes were shared.

As defined, naive CD8 cells were CD45RO-negative and positively selected for CCR7, with terminally differentiated effector memory CD45RA+ cells excluded. The ends were cut back, 4 bases at V and 0 bases at J, with 13 bases in the middle. This CDR3 spans 16 amino acids. Germline V gene lookup returns CDR1 SGDLS and CDR2 YYNGEE. The deep-level immunoSEQ assay was used. The method was immunoSEQ multiplex PCR; TCRdb's version includes in-frame clones alone and lacks a portion of them. The sample lists some 2.1 million clones, just over 90% occurring once. For this clone: Antigen: not known.

The chain has TRBV9 and TRBJ2-2; no clear D. The sample was naive CD8+ T cells from PBMCs. The clonotype originates from a man younger than 35 in good health. Some clones in this sample may be carry-over from other donors' samples. In DNA, the CDR3 is TGTGCCAGCAGCTATCGAAAGTTCGCGAACACCGGGGAGCTGTTTTTT. As protein: CASSYRKFANTGELFF.